This T cell receptor beta chain was sequenced in a study of blood T cell repertoires in COVID-19. Study summary: Samples representing acute and convalescent COVID-19 were sourced from the United States, Italy and Spain. The analysed material was cDNA or gDNA that came from T cells, B-cell-depleted T cells, or PBMCs.

Method: immunoSEQ multiplex PCR; TCRdb's copy keeps in-frame clones and lacks some. The sample shows approximately 250,000 clones, approximately 84% of them seen only once. V was clipped by 6 bases and J by 2 bases, with 13 bases between them. Germline loops: CDR1 SNHLY, CDR2 FYNNEI. CDR3 size: 14 residues. The source material was peripheral blood. The clonotype was recovered from a man between 40 and 49 years old with acute or convalescent COVID-19. The rearrangement links TRBV2 to TRBJ2-5; D is unclear. The CDR3 protein is CASRQAHPQETQYF. The CDR3 bases are TGTGCCAGCAGGCAGGCCCACCCACAAGAGACCCAGTACTTC.